Below, one TCR beta chain is given with its context. What antigen it recognizes has not been identified. No base-level quality is on record; no much larger clone is a single base apart. The source of the sample is a study of CD8 T cells in Susac syndrome (dated by TCRdb to about 2019). Background for the entire study: Repertoire sequencing was used to test whether CD8+ T cell activation and differentiation in Susac syndrome was antigen driven.

Looking up the germline V gene yields CDR1 SGHRS and CDR2 YFSETQ. V is pared back by 7 bases and J by 8 bases, with 15 bases lying between the germline termini. There are 12 amino acids in the CDR3, from cysteine to phenylalanine inclusive. Of the read, only the CDR3 DNA is kept; its 36 bases are in frame from base 1. The study at large found these results: The study acknowledged that relatively few individuals were included in the TCR sequencing and HLA analysis.

RNA was extracted using the RNeasy kit, and about 0.5 to 1 ug of the RNA was reverse transcribed with random hexamers. The immunoSEQ multiplex PCR assay, which covers 54 Vbeta and 13 Jbeta segments, was used to amplify TCR beta CDR3 regions. Bias from PCR amplification was corrected by using a synthetic template baseline for primer optimization and for computational correction. The authors processed their data as follows. Reads were annotated to V, D and J genes per IMGT and analyzed with immunoSEQ Analyzer, keeping only productive sequences. Clonality was computed as one minus Shannon entropy normalized by log2 of the number of productive unique sequences. For each patient and control, public and private clones were evaluated among the 100 most prevalent clones. Clones were defined as Susac-specific when absent from the healthy and MS cohorts, from approximately 1,100 published viral clones and from other ImmuneACCESS disease sequences. TCRdb reanalyzed the raw reads on its own, using fastp at Q25 for trimming and MiXCR for clone calling, and kept in-frame beta chains. Each CDR3 protein gets just one entry, which takes the most common genes and DNA from the rows behind it. The V and J calls and clone size are TCRdb's, not the authors'. Here the sample has approximately 120,000 distinct CDR3 sequences; 80% to 95% occur a single time. The top ten constitute around 0.15% of the sample.

Peripheral blood CD8+ and CD4+ T cells from healthy donors, Susac syndrome patients and multiple sclerosis patients were profiled by high-throughput TCR beta sequencing. Healthy donors were included as age- and sex-matched controls. Bulk CD8+ and CD4+ T cells were purified by magnetic negative isolation, whereas CD8+ TEMRA cells were enriched by FACS. Blood was drawn into EDTA tubes, processed within 24 hours, and PBMCs were isolated by density gradient centrifugation. PBMCs intended for TCR sequencing were cryopreserved in liquid nitrogen and were subsequently thawed in a 37 degrees C water bath. Purity of sorted or isolated CD4+, CD8+ and CD8+ TEMRA cells was at least 90%.

The TCR originated in a human donor in good health. Here the chain combines TRBV5-1 and TRBJ1-1; a tentative D call is TRBD1 (6 bases match). The sequencing input was CD4+ T cells from PBMCs. CDR3 sequence: CASRPGGAEAFF. The DNA reads TGCGCCAGCCGCCCCGGGGGGGCGGAAGCTTTCTTT.